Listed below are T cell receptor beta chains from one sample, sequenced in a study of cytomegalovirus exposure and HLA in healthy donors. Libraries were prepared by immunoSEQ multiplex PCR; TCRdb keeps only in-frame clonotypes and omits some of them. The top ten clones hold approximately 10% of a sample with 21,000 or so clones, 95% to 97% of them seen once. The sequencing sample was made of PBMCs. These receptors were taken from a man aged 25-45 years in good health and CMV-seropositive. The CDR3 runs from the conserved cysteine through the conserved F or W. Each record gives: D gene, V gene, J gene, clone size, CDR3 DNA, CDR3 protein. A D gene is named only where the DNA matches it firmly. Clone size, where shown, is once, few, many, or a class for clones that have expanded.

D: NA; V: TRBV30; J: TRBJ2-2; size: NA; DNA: TGTGCCTGGATCTCGACTTGGGAGCTGTTTTTT; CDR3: CAWISTWELFF
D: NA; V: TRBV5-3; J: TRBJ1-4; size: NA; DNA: TGTGCCAGAAGCCCGGGGGGGGCAGGGGAACACGAAAAACTGTTTTTT; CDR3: CARSPGGAGEHEKLFF
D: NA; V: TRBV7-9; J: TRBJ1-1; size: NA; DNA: TGTGCCAGCAGCTCAGTCGCCGACATTTACACTGAAGCTTTCTTT; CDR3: CASSSVADIYTEAFF
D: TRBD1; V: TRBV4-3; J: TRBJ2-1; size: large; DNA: TGCGCCAGCAGCCAAGACGGGGACAGTTTCTCCTACAATGAGCAGTTCTTC; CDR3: CASSQDGDSFSYNEQFF
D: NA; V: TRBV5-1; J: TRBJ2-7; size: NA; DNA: TGCGCCAGCTGCCCGGAGGGGCTGGACGAGCAGTACTTC; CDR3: CASCPEGLDEQYF
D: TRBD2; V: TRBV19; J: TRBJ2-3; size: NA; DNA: TGTGCCAGTAGTCTAAGCGGGAGGGCCTCAGATACGCAGTATTTT; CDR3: CASSLSGRASDTQYF
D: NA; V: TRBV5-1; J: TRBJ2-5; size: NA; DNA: TGCGCCAGCAGCTTCCAAGGACACTCAGAAGAGACCCAGTACTTC; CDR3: CASSFQGHSEETQYF
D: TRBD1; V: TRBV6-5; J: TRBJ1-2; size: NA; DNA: TGTGCCAGCAGCCAGGGGGCCTCGAACTATGGCTACACCTTC; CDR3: CASSQGASNYGYTF
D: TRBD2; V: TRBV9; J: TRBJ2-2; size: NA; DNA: TGTGCCAGCAGCGCAGCAAGTAGCGGGGTAAACACCGGGGAGCTGTTTTTT; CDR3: CASSAASSGVNTGELFF
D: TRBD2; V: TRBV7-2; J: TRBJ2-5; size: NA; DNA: TGTGCCAGCAGCGCCCGCGGGAGAGGGGTTGCGGAGACCCAGTACTTC; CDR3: CASSARGRGVAETQYF
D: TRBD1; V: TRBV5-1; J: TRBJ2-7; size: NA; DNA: TGCGCCAGCAGCTTAGAGGACAGGCGCTCGAGGGAGCAGTACTTC; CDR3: CASSLEDRRSREQYF
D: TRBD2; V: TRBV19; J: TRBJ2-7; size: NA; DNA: TGTGCCAGTAGTGGACTAGCGGGAGGCTCCTACGAGCAGTACTTC; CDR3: CASSGLAGGSYEQYF
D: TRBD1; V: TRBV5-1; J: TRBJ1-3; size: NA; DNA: TGCGCCAGCAGCTTGGCAGGACAGGGTTCTGGAAACACCATATATTTT; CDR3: CASSLAGQGSGNTIYF
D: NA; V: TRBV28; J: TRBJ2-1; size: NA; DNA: TGTGCCAGCAGTTTATTCGGGGGTGGCATCTTTCATGAGCAGTTCTTC; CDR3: CASSLFGGGIFHEQFF
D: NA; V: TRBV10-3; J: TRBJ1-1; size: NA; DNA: TGTGCCATCAGTGAGGCAGGTATGAACACTGAAGCTTTCTTT; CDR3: CAISEAGMNTEAFF
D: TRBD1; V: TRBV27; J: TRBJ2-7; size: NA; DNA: TGTGCCAGCAGTCCCGGGACAGTAACCTCCTACGAGCAGTACTTC; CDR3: CASSPGTVTSYEQYF
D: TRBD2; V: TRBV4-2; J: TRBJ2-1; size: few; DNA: TGTGCCAGCAGCCAAGAGGCCCGGGAGGGCCAGCAGTTCTTC; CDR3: CASSQEAREGQQFF
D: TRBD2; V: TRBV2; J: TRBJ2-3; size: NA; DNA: TGTGCCAGCAGTGAAGCGAGACTAGCGGGAACAGATACGCAGTATTTT; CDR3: CASSEARLAGTDTQYF
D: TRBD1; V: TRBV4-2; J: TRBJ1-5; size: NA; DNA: TGTGCCAGCAGCCAAGGAGGGGGCCAGCCCCAGCATTTT; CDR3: CASSQGGGQPQHF